This TCR beta chain was retrieved from a study of T-cell reconstitution after alpha-beta-depleted transplantation in children (dated by TCRdb to about 2016). A note on the overall study: Using TCR repertoire profiling, the study quantitatively followed how T-cell immune reconstitution unfolded in children after TCRalphabeta/CD19-depleted allogeneic hematopoietic cell transplantation.

The library was produced with PCR. Sequencing instrument: Illumina HiSeq 2500. To normalize quantification of the TCRbeta repertoire, the TCR libraries were built with molecular barcoding that relied on unique molecular identifiers. Using fastp trimming at Q25 and MiXCR clonotype assembly, TCRdb reanalyzed the public sequencing data and kept in-frame beta chains. For every CDR3 protein sequence, its rows merge into one entry that carries the most common genes and DNA. The sample table records some 300,000 distinct CDR3 sequences; 9.5% to 13% of these occur just once. The top ten hold less than 8% of the sample. This clonotype came up many times. No antigen is known for it. No per-base quality is available; no much larger clone lies one base away. At the junction V is shortened by 1 base and J by 10 bases; bases outside the gene matches: 1. Inclusive of the bounding cysteine and phenylalanine, the CDR3 is 13 residues long. The only DNA kept is the CDR3, 39 bases in frame from the first base. Reading the germline V gene gives CDR1 SGHTA and CDR2 FQGNSA.

The treatment or condition tag for this specimen amounts to: allogeneic hematopoietic cell transplantation with graft depleted of TCRalphabeta T cells and CD19 B cells. The children who served as transplant recipients had been given grafts of TCRalphabeta/CD19-depleted allogeneic hematopoietic cells. Summary of the overall study and its limitations: In some patients, high TCRbeta diversity at day 60 was attributed to recipient T cells and intrathymic progenitors that had survived conditioning. The apparently early alphabetaT-cell count recovery about two months after transplant was reportedly dependent on only several hundred rapidly expanded clones derived from non-depleted graft cells. The frequencies of hyperexpanded clones fell over the following months, and after one year, T-cell counts and TCRbeta diversity were mostly attributed to newly produced T cells.

The starting material was PBMCs, obtained before TCRalphabeta/CD19-depleted stem cell transplant. The chain was built from TRBV7-2 and TRBJ1-6, with 7 bases matching TRBD1. This TCR was sampled from a boy younger than two with acute myeloid leukemia, due to receive a stem cell transplant. The DNA reads as follows: TGTGCCAGCAGCTTAGACAGGGGATCACCCCTCCACTTT. The resulting protein is CASSLDRGSPLHF.